The 13 T cell receptor beta chains reported below all come from one sample, sequenced in a study of T-cell reconstitution after alpha-beta-depleted transplantation in children. The library targeted TCRbeta and was prepared with unique molecular identifiers. TCRdb reprocessed the PCR reads via MiXCR and lists one record per CDR3 protein. The sample includes just over 950,000 distinct CDR3 sequences, about 31% of them seen just once. Source: PBMCs, mostly from graft donor cells, taken 360 days after TCRalphabeta/CD19-depleted stem cell transplant. The receptors stem from a boy in the first two years of life who had a stem cell transplant for SCID, so the T cells may come from the graft donor.

This clonotype was counted only a few times. This chain links TRBV3-1 with TRBJ2-1; the D is unclear. There are 15 residues in the CDR3. V was trimmed by 2 bases and J by 4 bases, leaving 12 bases between them. Looked up from germline, CDR1 is LGHDT and CDR2 is YNNKEL (reference sequence). CDR3 bases: TGTGCCAGCAGCCAAATAGGCGGTTCTTACAATGAGCAGTTCTTC. It is translated as CASSQIGGSYNEQFF.

This clonotype was seen at least ten times. V gene TRBV5-6 combines with J gene TRBJ2-3; D is possibly TRBD1 (5 bases). The germline V and J ends were trimmed by 4 bases and 1 base, with 19 bases remaining between them. Looked up from germline, CDR1 is SGHDT and CDR2 is YYEEEE. The CDR3 has 17 amino acids. The CDR3 here is CASSTPLTGVGTDTQYF. In nucleotides, the CDR3 is TGTGCCAGCAGCACCCCCCTCACAGGTGTAGGCACAGATACGCAGTATTTT.

The rearrangement links TRBV12-3 or TRBV12-4 to TRBJ1-5; D may be TRBD1 (6 bases). The CDR3 runs to 17 residues. V shed 0 bases and J shed 5 bases, with 17 bases lying between them. In DNA, the CDR3 is TGTGCCAGCAGTTTAGCGAAGGGGGGGCAAGGGTATCAGCCCCAGCATTTT. Translating it yields CASSLAKGGQGYQPQHF.

This clonotype was found a few times. V is TRBV7-9 and J is TRBJ1-5; D gene unclear. The CDR3 is made up of 13 amino acids. Trimming took off 1 base at V and 4 bases at J, with 5 bases between the two ends. Per germline, CDR1 SEHNR and CDR2 FQNEAQ (reference sequence). CDR3 in DNA: TGTGCCAGCAGCTTAGGATGGAATCAGCCCCAGCATTTT. Amino acid sequence: CASSLGWNQPQHF.

This clonotype has only a few counts. V is TRBV29-1 and J is TRBJ1-2; D not resolved. The germline V gene encodes CDR1 SQVTM and CDR2 ANQGSEA. The CDR3 consists of 13 residues. V lost 4 bases and J 7 bases, leaving 16 bases between the germline ends. CDR3 amino acids: CSVAPSRFGGYTF. The CDR3 DNA reads TGCAGCGTTGCGCCCTCCCGCTTCGGTGGCTACACCTTC.

The genes are TRBV10-3 and TRBJ2-5; D ambiguous. Trimming left V 6 bases short and J 4 bases short, with 15 bases between. CDR1 ENHRY and CDR2 SYGVKD come from the germline V gene. The CDR3 sequence is 14 residues long. The CDR3: CAIRPVGSGETQYF. CDR3 DNA sequence: TGTGCCATCAGGCCGGTAGGGTCAGGAGAGACCCAGTACTTC.

This clonotype has ten or more counts. The rearrangement uses TRBV12-3 or TRBV12-4 and TRBJ2-6; D remains unclear. The V and J ends lost 5 bases and 4 bases respectively, with 0 bases between them. The CDR3 covers 11 residues. This chain's CDR3 is CASSGANVLTF. The CDR3 nucleotides are TGTGCCAGCAGTGGGGCCAACGTCCTGACTTTC.

The J gene is TRBJ2-1, the V gene TRBV12-3 or TRBV12-4; D may be TRBD1 (6 bases). The CDR3 is 15 amino acids. Between the trimmed V and J ends, which lost 6 bases and 5 bases, there was a span of 17 bases. In nucleotides, the CDR3 is TGTGCCAGCAGCCCGAGTCGGGACAACCACAATGAGCAGTTCTTC. Translation gives CASSPSRDNHNEQFF.

This chain joins TRBV10-3 and TRBJ2-5, with a weak D call TRBD2 (5 bases). CDR1 ENHRY and CDR2 SYGVKD come from the germline V gene. The CDR3 is 16 residues long. Trimming cost V 3 bases and J 2 bases, with 16 bases left between them. CDR3 nucleotides: TGTGCCATCAGTGACCAGCGGCGGAGCCCGCAAGAGACCCAGTACTTC. It is translated as CAISDQRRSPQETQYF.

The rearrangement joins TRBV4-3 to TRBJ2-3; TRBD2 agrees at 9 bases. Germline values: CDR1 LGHNA, CDR2 YSLEER. After removal of 0 bases from V and 1 base from J, the junction contained 5 bases not matched to a gene. CDR3 length: 17 amino acids. The CDR3 DNA reads TGCGCCAGCAGCCAAGATCAGAGGACTAGCGGCACAGATACGCAGTATTTT. Its translation is CASSQDQRTSGTDTQYF.

The rearrangement uses TRBV12-3 or TRBV12-4 and TRBJ1-5, with D uncertain. The CDR3 totals 16 residues. V lost 5 bases and J lost 2, with 16 bases in between. The CDR3: CASSQSYPDGNQPQHF. In DNA form, the CDR3 reads TGTGCCAGCAGTCAAAGTTACCCGGACGGCAATCAGCCCCAGCATTTT.

Written as DNA, the CDR3 is TGCGCCAGCAGTGAGTCCGCACTCAGCACAGATACGCAGTATTTT. Translating it yields CASSESALSTDTQYF. This sequence joins TRBV10-2 and TRBJ2-3; D remains unclear. Germline assignment: CDR1 WSHSY and CDR2 SAAADI. V lost 0 bases and J lost 0, with 7 bases in between. The CDR3 is 15 amino acids.

This sequence joins TRBV28 and TRBJ2-1; no clear D gene. Trimming took off 6 bases at V and 0 bases at J, with 12 bases between the two ends. The CDR3 is 15 residues long. CDR1 and CDR2 (germline): MDHEN, SYDVKM. In DNA form, the CDR3 reads TGTGCCAGCAGAACGTACACCGGCTCCTACAATGAGCAGTTCTTC. Translation: CASRTYTGSYNEQFF.